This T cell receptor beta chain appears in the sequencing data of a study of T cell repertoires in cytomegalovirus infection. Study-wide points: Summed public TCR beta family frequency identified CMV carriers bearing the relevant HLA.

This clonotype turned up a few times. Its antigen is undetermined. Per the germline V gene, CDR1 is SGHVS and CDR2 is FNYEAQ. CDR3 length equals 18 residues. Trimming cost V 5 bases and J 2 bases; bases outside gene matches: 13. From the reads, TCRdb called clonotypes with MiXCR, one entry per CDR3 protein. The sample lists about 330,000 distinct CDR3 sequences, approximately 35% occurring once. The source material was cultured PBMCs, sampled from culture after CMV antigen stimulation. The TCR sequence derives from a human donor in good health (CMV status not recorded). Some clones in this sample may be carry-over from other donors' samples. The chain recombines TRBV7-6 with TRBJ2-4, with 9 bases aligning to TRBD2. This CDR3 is CASSPGVLAGSSKNIQYF. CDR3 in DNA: TGTGCCAGCAGCCCAGGGGTCCTAGCGGGATCCTCCAAAAACATTCAGTACTTC.